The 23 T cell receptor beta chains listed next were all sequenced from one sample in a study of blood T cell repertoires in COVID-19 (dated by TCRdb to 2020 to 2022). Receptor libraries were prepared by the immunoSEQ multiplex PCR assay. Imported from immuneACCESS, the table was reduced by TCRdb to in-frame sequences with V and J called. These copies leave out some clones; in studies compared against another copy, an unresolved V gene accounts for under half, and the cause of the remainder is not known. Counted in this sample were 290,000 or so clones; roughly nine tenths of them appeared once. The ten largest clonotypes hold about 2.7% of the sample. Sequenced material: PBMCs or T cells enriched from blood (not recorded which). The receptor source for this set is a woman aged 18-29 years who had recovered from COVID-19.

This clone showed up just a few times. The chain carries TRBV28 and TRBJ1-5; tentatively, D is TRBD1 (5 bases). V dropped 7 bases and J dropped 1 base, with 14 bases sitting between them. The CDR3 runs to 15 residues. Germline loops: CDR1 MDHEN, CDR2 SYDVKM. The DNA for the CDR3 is TGTGCCAGCAATCAAGGGGATGGAAGCAATCAGCCCCAGCATTTT. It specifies CASNQGDGSNQPQHF.

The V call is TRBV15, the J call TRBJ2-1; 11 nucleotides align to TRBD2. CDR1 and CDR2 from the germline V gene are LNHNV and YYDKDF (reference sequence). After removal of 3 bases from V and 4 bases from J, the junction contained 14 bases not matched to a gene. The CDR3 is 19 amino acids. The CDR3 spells CATSRGLAEVLDAYNEQFF. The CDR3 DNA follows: TGTGCCACCAGCAGGGGACTAGCGGAAGTTCTAGACGCGTACAATGAGCAGTTCTTC.

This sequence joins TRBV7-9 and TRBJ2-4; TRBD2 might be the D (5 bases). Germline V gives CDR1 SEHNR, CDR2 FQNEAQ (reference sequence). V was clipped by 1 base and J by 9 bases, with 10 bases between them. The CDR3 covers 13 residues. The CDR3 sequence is CASSLDHAGIQYF. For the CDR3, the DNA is TGTGCCAGCAGCTTAGACCACGCGGGCATTCAGTACTTC. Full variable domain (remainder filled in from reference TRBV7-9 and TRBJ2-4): DTGVSQNPRHKITKRGQNVTFRCDPISEHNRLYWYRQTLGQGPEFLTYFQNEAQLEKSRLLSDRFSAERPKGSFSTLEIQRTEQGDSAMYLCASSLDHAGIQYFGAGTRLSVL.

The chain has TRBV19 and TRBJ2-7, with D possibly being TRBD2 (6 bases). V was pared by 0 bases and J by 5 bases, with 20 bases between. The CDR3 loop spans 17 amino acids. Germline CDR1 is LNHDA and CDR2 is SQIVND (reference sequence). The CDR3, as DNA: TGTGCCAGTAGTATAGATCATTGGAGGTTAGCGGCCAACGAGCAGTACTTC. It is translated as CASSIDHWRLAANEQYF.

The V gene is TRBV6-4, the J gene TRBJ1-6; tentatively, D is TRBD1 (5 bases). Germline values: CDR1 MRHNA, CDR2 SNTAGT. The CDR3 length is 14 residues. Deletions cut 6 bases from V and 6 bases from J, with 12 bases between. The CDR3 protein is CASRATVLNSPLHF. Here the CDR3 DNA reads TGTGCCAGCAGGGCGACAGTTCTTAATTCACCCCTCCACTTT.

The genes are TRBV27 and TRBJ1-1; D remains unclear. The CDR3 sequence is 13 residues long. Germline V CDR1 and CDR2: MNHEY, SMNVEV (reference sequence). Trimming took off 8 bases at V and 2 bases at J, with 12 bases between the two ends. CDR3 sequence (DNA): TGTGCCAGCCGAAGAATGGCCAACACTGAAGCTTTCTTT. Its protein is CASRRMANTEAFF.

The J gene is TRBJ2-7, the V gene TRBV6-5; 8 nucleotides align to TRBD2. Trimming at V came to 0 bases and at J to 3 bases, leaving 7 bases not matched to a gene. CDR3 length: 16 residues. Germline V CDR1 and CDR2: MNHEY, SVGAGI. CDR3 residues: CASSYSAGGGGYEQYF. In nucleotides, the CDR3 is TGTGCCAGCAGTTACTCCGCGGGGGGCGGTGGCTACGAGCAGTACTTC.

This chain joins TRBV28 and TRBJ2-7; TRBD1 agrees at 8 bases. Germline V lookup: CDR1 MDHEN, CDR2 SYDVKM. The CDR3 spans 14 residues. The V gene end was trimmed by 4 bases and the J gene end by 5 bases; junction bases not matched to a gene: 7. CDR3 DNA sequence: TGTGCCAGCAGTTCCTCGACAGGGGTTCACGAGCAGTACTTC. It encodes CASSSSTGVHEQYF.

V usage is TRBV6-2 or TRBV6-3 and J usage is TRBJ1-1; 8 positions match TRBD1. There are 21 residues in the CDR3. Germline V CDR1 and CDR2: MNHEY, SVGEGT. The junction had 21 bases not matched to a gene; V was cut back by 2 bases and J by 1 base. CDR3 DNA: TGTGCCAGCAGTTACGACGTGACAGGGGAATTTAGTATTGTTCAGAACACTGAAGCTTTCTTT. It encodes CASSYDVTGEFSIVQNTEAFF.

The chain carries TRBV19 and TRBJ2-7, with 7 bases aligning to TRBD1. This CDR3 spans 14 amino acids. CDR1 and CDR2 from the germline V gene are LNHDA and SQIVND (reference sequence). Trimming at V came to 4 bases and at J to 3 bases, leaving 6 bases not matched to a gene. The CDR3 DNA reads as TGTGCCAGTAGTAAAGGGGGCACAGACTACGAGCAGTACTTC. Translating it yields CASSKGGTDYEQYF.

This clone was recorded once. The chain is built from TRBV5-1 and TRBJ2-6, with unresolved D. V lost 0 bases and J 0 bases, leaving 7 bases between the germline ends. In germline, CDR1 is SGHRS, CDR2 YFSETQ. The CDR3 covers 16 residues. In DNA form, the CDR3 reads TGCGCCAGCAGCTTGGCCAGTTCCTCTGGGGCCAACGTCCTGACTTTC. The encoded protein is CASSLASSSGANVLTF.

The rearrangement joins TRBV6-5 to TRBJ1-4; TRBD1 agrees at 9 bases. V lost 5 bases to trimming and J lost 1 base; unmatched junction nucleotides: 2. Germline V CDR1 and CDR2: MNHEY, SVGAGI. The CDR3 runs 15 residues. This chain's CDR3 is CASSRTGETNEKLFF. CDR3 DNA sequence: TGTGCCAGCAGTCGGACAGGGGAAACTAATGAAAAACTGTTTTTT.

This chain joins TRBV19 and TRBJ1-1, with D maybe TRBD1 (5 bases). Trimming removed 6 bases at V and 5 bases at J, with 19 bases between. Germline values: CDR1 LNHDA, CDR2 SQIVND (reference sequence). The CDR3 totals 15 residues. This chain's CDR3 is CASSRWGDPITEAFF. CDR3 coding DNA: TGTGCCAGTAGCCGCTGGGGGGACCCCATAACTGAAGCTTTCTTT.

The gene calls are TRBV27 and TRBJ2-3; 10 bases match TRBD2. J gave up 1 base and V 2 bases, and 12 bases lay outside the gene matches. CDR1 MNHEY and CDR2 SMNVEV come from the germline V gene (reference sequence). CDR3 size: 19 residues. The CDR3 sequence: CASSLKTSGPRLGTDTQYF. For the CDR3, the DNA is TGTGCCAGCAGTTTAAAGACTAGCGGGCCCCGGCTCGGCACAGATACGCAGTATTTT.

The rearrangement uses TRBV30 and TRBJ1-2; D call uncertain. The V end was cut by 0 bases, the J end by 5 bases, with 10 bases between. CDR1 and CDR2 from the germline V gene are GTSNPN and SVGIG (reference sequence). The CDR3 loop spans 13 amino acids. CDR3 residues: CAWSVASSYGYTF. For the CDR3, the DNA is TGTGCCTGGAGTGTAGCCTCCTCGTATGGCTACACCTTC.

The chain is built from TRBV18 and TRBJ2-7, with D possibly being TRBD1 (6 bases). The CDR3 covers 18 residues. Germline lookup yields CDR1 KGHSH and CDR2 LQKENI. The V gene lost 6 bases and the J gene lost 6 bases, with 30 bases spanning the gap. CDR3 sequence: CASSPSSRGQTAGGEQYF. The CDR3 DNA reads TGTGCCAGCTCGCCCTCTAGTAGAGGACAGACCGCAGGAGGCGAGCAGTACTTC.

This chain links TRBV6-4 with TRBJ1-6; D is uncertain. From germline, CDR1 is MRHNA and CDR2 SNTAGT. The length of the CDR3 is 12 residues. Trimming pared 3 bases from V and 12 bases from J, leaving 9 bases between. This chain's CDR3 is CASSDGEGPLHF. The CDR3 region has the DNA TGTGCCAGCAGTGATGGGGAGGGACCCCTCCACTTT.

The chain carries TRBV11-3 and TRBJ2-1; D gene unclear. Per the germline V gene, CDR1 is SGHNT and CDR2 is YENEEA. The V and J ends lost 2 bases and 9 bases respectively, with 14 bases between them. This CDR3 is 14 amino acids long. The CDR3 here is CASSLSRQASEQFF. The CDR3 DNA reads TGTGCCAGCAGCTTAAGTCGGCAGGCCAGTGAGCAGTTCTTC.

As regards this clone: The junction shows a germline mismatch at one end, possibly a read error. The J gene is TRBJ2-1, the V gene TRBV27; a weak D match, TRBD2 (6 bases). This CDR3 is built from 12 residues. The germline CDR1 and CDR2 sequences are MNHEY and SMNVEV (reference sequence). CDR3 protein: CASSNIREAILF. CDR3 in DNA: TGTGCCAGCAGCAACATTAGGGAGGCCATTCTCTTC.

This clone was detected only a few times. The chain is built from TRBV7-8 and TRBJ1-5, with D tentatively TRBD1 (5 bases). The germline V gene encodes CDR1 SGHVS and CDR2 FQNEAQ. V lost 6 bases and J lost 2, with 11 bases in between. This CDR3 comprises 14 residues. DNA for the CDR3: TGTGCCAGCAGTCTCGTACAGGGCAATCAGCCCCAGCATTTT. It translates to CASSLVQGNQPQHF.

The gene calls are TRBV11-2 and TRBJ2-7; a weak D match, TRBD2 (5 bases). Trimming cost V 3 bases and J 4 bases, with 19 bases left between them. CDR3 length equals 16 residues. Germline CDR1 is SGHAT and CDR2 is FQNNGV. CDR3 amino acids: CASSFRDTGRVYEQYF. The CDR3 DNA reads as TGTGCCAGCAGCTTCCGAGACACCGGGCGGGTTTACGAGCAGTACTTC. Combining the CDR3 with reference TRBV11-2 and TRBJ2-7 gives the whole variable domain EAGVAQSPRYKIIEKRQSVAFWCNPISGHATLYWYQQILGQGPKLLIQFQNNGVVDDSQLPKDRFSAERLKGVDSTLKIQPAKLEDSAVYLCASSFRDTGRVYEQYFGPGTRLTVT.

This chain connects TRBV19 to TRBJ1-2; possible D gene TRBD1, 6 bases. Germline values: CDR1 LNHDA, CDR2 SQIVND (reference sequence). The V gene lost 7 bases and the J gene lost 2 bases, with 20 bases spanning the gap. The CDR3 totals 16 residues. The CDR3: CASMRGGHPVNYGYTF. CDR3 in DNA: TGTGCCAGTATGAGGGGGGGTCACCCGGTGAACTATGGCTACACCTTC.

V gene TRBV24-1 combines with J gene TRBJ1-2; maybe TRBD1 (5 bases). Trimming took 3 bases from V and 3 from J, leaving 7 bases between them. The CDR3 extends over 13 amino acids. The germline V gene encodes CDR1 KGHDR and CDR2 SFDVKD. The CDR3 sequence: CATSDKGDYGYTF. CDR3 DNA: TGTGCCACCAGTGATAAAGGGGACTATGGCTACACCTTC.